The T cell receptor (beta chain) described here comes from a study of blood T cell repertoires in COVID-19. Study as a whole: Specimens from acute and convalescent COVID-19 originated in the United States, Italy and Spain. Sources were T cells, B-cell-depleted T cells, or PBMCs; the material itself was cDNA or gDNA.

In the original analysis: Using reference gene primer amplification, nucleated cell counts were estimated. The assay was immunoSEQ multiplex PCR, and TCRdb's table has in-frame clones only and misses some. V, J and clone size were drawn from that table, and D and trimming were deduced from the DNA. Altogether under 120,000 clones are present, more than 60% being singletons, with the ten largest covering 20%. J gave up 4 bases and V 2 bases, and 3 bases lay outside the gene matches. The CDR3 sequence is 14 residues long. The germline V gene has CDR1 SGDLS and CDR2 YYNGEE. Details on this clone: The sample holds other DNA sequences that translate to the same CDR3.

Material for sequencing was peripheral blood. This TCR derives from a man between 65 and 85 years old with active or convalescent COVID-19. The rearrangement uses TRBV9 and TRBJ2-7, with TRBD1 matching over 10 bases. The DNA for the CDR3 is TGTGCCAGCAGCGTCGGACAGGGGGGATACGAGCAGTACTTC. Amino acids: CASSVGQGGYEQYF.